This T cell receptor (beta chain) was found in a study of blood T cell repertoires in COVID-19. Study context: PBMCs, B-cell-depleted T cells, or T cells provided the cDNA or gDNA that made up the material.

Assay used: immunoSEQ multiplex PCR; TCRdb lists only in-frame clones, some missing. The table lists around 33,000 clones, around 73% of them singletons. V gave up 1 base and J gave up 4 bases; unmatched junction bases: 4. Germline values: CDR1 LGHNA, CDR2 YNFKEQ. The CDR3 is made up of 16 amino acids. The sequenced sample was peripheral blood. V is TRBV4-2 and J is TRBJ1-5; TRBD1 matches 10 bases. The receptor was derived from a man at least 80 years old with acute or convalescent COVID-19. The chain's CDR3 is CASSQVGQGMNQPQHF. CDR3 DNA sequence: TGTGCCAGCAGCCAAGTGGGACAGGGGATGAATCAGCCCCAGCATTTT.